This section outlines one T cell receptor beta chain sequence together with its context. Its antigen is not identified. Only in-frame clones appear in the TCRdb table, and some are missing; sequencing was by immunoSEQ multiplex PCR. The sample lists more than 75,000 clones, roughly 79% seen once, with 2.8% in the top ten. The source of the sample is a study of radiotherapy plus CTLA-4 blockade in lung cancer. CDR1 and CDR2 from the germline V gene are LNHDA and SQIVND (reference sequence). The CDR3 is 15 amino acids. The V gene lost 0 bases and the J gene lost 3 bases, with 9 bases spanning the gap. General study findings and limits: Blood saw expansion of tumor-derived TCR clones after radiotherapy plus ipilimumab.

This TCR came from a human donor with non-small cell lung cancer who had a partial response to radiotherapy plus ipilimumab. Some clones in this sample may be carry-over from other donors' samples. The specimen was peripheral blood, collected from a patient treated with radiotherapy plus ipilimumab. V and J are TRBV19 and TRBJ1-5; D remains unclear. CDR3 loop: CASSIDAGNNQPQHF. As DNA, the CDR3 is TGTGCCAGTAGTATAGATGCGGGGAACAATCAGCCCCAGCATTTT.